Given below is one T cell receptor beta chain in context. Data came from immunoSEQ multiplex PCR; TCRdb stores just in-frame clones and leaves some out. Among 400,000 or so clones listed, less than 95% were seen once. The sample comes from a study of blood T cell repertoires in COVID-19. Study overall: From T cells, B-cell-depleted T cells, or PBMCs came the material, which was cDNA or gDNA.

Germline CDR1 and CDR2: SQVTM and ANQGSEA. The CDR3 sequence is 10 residues long. V was pared by 8 bases and J by 1 base, with 5 bases between. This TCR was sampled from a man between 18 and 35 years old who had recovered from COVID-19. The material sequenced was PBMCs or T cells enriched from blood (not recorded which). This chain joins TRBV29-1 and TRBJ1-1; D remains unclear. DNA of the CDR3: TGCAGCATCCAGAACACTGAAGCTTTCTTT. Its protein product is CSIQNTEAFF.